The TCR beta chain described here comes from a study of T cells in localized non-small cell lung cancer. CDR3 length equals 13 residues. Germline loops: CDR1 MNHNY, CDR2 SVGAGI (reference sequence). The V end was cut by 6 bases, the J end by 0 bases, with 7 bases between. Clones were sequenced by immunoSEQ multiplex PCR, and TCRdb holds only the in-frame ones, with some missing. The table lists about 46,000 clones, 81% of them singletons, with roughly 17% in the top ten. The chain employs TRBV6-6 and TRBJ2-3; unclear D gene. The starting material was peripheral blood mononuclear cells, obtained before any cancer treatment. The clonotype was recovered from a man aged 35 to 69 with stage III lung adenocarcinoma. The CDR3 nucleotides are TGTGCCAGCAGACCCCCTAGCACAGATACGCAGTATTTT. Its protein is CASRPPSTDTQYF.